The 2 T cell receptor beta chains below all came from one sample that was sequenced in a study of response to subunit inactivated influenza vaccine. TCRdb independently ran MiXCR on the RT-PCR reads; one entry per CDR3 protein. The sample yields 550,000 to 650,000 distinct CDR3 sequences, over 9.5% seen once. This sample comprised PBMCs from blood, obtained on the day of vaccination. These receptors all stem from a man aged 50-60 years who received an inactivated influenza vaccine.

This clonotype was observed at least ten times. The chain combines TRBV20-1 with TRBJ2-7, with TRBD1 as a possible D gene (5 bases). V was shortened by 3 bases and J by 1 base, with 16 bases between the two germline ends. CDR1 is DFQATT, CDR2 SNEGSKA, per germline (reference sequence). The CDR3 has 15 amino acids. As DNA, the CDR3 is TGCAGTGCTAGGGGCCGACAGCCTCGTTCCTACGAGCAGTACTTC. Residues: CSARGRQPRSYEQYF.

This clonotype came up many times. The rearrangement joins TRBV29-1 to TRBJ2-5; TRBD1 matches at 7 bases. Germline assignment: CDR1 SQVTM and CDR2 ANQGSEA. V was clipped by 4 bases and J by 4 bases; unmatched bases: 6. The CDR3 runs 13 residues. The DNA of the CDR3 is TGCAGCGTTGCGTTCAGACAGGGAGAGACCCAGTACTTC. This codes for CSVAFRQGETQYF. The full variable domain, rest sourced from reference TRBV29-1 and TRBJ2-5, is SAVISQKPSRDICQRGTSLTIQCQVDSQVTMMFWYRQQPGQSLTLIATANQGSEATYESGFVIDKFPISRPNLTFSTLTVSNMSPEDSSIYLCSVAFRQGETQYFGPGTRLLVL.